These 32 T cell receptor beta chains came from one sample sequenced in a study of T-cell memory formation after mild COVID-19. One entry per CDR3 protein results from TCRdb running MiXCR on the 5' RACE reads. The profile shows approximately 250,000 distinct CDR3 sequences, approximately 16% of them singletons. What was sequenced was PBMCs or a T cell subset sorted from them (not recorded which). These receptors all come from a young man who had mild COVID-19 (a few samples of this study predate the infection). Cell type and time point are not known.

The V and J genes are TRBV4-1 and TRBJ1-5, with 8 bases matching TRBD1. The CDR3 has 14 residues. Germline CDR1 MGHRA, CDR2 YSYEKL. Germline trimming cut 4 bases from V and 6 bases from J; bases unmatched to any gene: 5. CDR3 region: CASSPDRAIQPQHF. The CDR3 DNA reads TGCGCCAGCAGCCCGGACAGGGCTATTCAGCCCCAGCATTTT.

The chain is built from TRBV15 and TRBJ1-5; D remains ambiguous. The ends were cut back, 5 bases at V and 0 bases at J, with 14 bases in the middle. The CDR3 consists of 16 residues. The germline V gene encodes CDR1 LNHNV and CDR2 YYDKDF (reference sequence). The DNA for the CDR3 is TGTGCCACCAGCGCCAATTGGATGAATAGCAATCAGCCCCAGCATTTT. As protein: CATSANWMNSNQPQHF.

The CDR3 loop is CSARPDRRGHSNQPQHF. The CDR3 DNA reads as TGCAGTGCTAGACCTGACAGGAGGGGGCATAGCAATCAGCCCCAGCATTTT. This chain links TRBV20-1 with TRBJ1-5, with 7 positions matching TRBD1. J lost 0 bases, V lost 2 bases, and 10 bases had no gene match. The CDR3 sequence is 17 residues long. Germline CDR1 is DFQATT and CDR2 is SNEGSKA (reference sequence).

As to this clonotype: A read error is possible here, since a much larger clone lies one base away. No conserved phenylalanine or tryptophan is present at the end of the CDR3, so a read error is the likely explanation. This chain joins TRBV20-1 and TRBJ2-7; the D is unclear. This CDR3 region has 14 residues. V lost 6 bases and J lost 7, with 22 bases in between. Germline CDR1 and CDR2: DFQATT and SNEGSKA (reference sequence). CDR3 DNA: TGCAGTGCCCGGATCCCAGGCTCTCCCTGGGAGCAGTACTAC. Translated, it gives CSARIPGSPWEQYY.

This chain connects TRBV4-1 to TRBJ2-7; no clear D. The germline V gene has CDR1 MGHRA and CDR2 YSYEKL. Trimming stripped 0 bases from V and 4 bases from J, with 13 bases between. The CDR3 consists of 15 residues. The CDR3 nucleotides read TGCGCCAGCAGCCAAGATGTGGCAGAGCTGTACGAGCAGTACTTC. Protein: CASSQDVAELYEQYF.

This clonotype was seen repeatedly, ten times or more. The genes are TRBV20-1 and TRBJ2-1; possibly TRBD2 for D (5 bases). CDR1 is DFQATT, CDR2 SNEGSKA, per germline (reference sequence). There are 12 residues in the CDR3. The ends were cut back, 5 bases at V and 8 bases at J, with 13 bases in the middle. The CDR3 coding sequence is TGCAGTGCTGCCGGAGAGGGTGATGAGCAGTTCTTC. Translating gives CSAAGEGDEQFF.

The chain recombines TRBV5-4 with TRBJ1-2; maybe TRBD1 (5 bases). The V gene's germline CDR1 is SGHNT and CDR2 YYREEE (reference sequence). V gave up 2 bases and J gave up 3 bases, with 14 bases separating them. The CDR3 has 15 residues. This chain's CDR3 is CASSFGAGMDYGYTF. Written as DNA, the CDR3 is TGTGCCAGCAGCTTCGGTGCAGGGATGGACTATGGCTACACCTTC. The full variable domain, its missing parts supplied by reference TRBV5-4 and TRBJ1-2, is ETGVTQSPTHLIKTRGQQVTLRCSSQSGHNTVSWYQQALGQGPQFIFQYYREEENGRGNFPPRFSGLQFPNYSSELNVNALELDDSALYLCASSFGAGMDYGYTFGSGTRLTVV.

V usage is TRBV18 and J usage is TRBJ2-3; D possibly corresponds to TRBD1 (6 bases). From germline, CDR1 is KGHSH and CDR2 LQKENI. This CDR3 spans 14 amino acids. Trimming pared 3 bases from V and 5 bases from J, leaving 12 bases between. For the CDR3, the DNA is TGTGCCAGCTCACCGGCCAGGGACATAGATACGCAGTATTTT. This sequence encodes CASSPARDIDTQYF.

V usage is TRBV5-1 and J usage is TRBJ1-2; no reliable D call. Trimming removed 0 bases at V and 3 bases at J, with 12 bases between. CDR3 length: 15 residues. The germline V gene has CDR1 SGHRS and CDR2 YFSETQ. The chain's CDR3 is CASSLEGRLHYGYTF. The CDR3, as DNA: TGCGCCAGCAGCTTGGAGGGCAGGTTACACTATGGCTACACCTTC.

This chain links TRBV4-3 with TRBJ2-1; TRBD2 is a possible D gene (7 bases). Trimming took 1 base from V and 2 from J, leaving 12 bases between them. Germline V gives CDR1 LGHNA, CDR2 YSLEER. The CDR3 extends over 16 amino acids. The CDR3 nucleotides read TGCGCCAGCAGCCAAGTGCAGGGGAGGGCCTACAATGAGCAGTTCTTC. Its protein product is CASSQVQGRAYNEQFF.

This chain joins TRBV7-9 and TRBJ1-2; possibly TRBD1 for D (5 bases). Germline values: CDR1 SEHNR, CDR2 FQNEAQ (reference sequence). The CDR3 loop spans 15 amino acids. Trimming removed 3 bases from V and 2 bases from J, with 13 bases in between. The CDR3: CASSFHQGLNYGYTF. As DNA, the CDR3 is TGTGCCAGCAGCTTCCACCAGGGCCTAAACTATGGCTACACCTTC.

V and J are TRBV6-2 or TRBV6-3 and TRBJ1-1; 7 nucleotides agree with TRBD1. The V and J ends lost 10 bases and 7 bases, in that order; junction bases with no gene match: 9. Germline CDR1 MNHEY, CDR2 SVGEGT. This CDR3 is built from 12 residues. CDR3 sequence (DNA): TGTGCCACCGGCCGGGACAGAAATGAAGCTTTCTTT. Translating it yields CATGRDRNEAFF.

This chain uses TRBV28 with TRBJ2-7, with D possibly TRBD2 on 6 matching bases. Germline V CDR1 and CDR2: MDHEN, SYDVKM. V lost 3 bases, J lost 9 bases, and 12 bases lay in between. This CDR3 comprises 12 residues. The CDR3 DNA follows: TGTGCCAGCAGTTTCGGCCCCGGGAGGCAGTACGTC. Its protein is CASSFGPGRQYV.

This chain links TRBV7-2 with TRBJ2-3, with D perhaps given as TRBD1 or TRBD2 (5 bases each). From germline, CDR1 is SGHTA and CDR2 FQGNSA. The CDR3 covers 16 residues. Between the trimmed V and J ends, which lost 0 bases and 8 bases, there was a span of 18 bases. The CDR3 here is CASSLAPGPWGRTQYF. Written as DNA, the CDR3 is TGTGCCAGCAGCTTAGCGCCGGGACCGTGGGGACGTACGCAGTATTTT. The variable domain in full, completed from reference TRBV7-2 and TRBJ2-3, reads GAGVSQSPSNKVTEKGKDVELRCDPISGHTALYWYRQSLGQGLEFLIYFQGNSAPDKSGLPSDRFSAERTGGSVSTLTIQRTQQEDSAVYLCASSLAPGPWGRTQYFGPGTRLTVL.

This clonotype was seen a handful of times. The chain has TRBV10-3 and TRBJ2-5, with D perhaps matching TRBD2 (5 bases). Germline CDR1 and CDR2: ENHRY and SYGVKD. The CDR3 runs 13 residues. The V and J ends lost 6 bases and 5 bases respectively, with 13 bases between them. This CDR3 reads CAISKGPGETQYF. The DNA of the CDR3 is TGTGCCATCAGCAAGGGCCCGGGGGAGACCCAGTACTTC.

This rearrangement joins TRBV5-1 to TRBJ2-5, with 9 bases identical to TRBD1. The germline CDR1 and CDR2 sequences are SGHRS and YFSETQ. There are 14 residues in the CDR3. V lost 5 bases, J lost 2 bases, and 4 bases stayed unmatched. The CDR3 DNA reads TGCGCCAGCAGACCACAGGGGGCACAAGAGACCCAGTACTTC. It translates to CASRPQGAQETQYF.

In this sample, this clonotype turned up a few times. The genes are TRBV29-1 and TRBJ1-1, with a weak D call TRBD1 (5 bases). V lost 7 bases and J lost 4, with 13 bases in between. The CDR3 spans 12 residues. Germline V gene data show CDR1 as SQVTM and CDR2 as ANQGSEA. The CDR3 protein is CSDQGYRTEAFF. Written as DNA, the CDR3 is TGCAGCGATCAGGGATATCGCACTGAAGCTTTCTTT.

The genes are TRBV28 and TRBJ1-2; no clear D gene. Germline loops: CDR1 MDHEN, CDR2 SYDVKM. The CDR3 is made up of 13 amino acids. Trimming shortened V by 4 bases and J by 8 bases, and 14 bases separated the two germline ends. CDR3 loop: CASSYPVDGGYTF. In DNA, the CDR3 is TGTGCCAGCAGTTACCCCGTGGACGGCGGCTACACCTTC.

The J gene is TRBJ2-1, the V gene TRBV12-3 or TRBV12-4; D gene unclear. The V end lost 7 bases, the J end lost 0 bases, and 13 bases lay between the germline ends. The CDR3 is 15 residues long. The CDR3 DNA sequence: TGTGCCAGCACCTCGAACTTCCTCTCCTACAATGAGCAGTTCTTC. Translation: CASTSNFLSYNEQFF.

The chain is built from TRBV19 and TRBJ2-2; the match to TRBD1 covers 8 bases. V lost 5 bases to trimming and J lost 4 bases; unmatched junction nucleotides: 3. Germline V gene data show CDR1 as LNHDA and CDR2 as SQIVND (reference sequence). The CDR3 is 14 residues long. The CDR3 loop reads CASSPTGGTGELFF. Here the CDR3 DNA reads TGTGCCAGTAGTCCCACAGGGGGCACCGGGGAGCTGTTTTTT.

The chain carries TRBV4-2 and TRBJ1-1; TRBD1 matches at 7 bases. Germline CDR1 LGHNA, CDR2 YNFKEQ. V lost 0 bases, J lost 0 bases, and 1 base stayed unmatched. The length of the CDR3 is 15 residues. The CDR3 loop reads CASSQETGMNTEAFF. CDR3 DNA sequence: TGTGCCAGCAGCCAAGAGACAGGGATGAACACTGAAGCTTTCTTT.

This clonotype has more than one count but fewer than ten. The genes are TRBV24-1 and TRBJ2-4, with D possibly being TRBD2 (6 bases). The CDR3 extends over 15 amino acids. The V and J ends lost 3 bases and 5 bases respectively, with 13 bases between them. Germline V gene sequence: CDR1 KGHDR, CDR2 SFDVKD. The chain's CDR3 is CATSDAGGPENIQYF. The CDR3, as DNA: TGTGCCACCAGTGATGCCGGAGGGCCTGAAAACATTCAGTACTTC.

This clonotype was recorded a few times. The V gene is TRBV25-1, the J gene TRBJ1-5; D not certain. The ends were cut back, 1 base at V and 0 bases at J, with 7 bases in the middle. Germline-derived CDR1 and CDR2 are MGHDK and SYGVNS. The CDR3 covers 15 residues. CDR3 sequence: CASSEFGNSNQPQHF. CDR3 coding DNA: TGTGCCAGCAGTGAATTTGGAAATAGCAATCAGCCCCAGCATTTT.

DNA for the CDR3: TGCGCCAGCAGCTGGCAGGGGGCCGGTAATGAAAAACTGTTTTTT. It codes for CASSWQGAGNEKLFF. J is TRBJ1-4 and V is TRBV5-1; 8 positions match TRBD1. CDR3 length: 15 amino acids. The germline V gene has CDR1 SGHRS and CDR2 YFSETQ. The V segment lost 3 bases and the J segment 4 bases; nucleotides outside the gene matches: 5.

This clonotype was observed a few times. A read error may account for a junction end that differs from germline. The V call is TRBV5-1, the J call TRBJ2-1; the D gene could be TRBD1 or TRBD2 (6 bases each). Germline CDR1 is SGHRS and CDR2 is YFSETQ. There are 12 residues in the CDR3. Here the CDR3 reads CASSLGGREQFF. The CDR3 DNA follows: TGTGCCAGCAGCTTAGGGGGGCGCGAGCAGTTCTTC.

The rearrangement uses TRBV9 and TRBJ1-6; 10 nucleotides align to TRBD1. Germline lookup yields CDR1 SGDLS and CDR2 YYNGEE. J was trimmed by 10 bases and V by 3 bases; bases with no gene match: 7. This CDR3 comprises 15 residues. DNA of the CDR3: TGTGCCAGCAGCGATGGGACAGGGGAAGGGTCACCCCTCCACTTT. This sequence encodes CASSDGTGEGSPLHF.

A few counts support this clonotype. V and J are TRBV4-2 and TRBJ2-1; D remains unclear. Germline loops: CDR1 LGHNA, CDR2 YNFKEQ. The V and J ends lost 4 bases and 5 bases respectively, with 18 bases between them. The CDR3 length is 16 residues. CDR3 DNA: TGTGCCAGCAGCCCCCGGGCCTATCCGGAAGACAATGAGCAGTTCTTC. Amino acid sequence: CASSPRAYPEDNEQFF.

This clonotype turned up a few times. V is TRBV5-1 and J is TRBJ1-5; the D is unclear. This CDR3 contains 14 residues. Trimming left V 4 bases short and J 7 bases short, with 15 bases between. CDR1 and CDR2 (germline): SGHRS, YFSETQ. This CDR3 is CASSTGPQVQPQHF. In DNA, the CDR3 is TGCGCCAGCAGCACCGGGCCTCAGGTCCAGCCCCAGCATTTT.

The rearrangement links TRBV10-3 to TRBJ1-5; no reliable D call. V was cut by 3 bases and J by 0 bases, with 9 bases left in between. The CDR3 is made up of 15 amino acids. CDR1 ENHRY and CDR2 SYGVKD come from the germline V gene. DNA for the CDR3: TGTGCCATCAGTGACCAGGAGCTTAGCAATCAGCCCCAGCATTTT. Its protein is CAISDQELSNQPQHF.

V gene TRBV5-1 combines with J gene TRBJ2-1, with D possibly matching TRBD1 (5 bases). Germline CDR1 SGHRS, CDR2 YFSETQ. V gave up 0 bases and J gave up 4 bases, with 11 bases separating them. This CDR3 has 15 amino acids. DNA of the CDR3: TGCGCCAGCAGCTTGGGCAGGGTCGCATACAATGAGCAGTTCTTC. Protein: CASSLGRVAYNEQFF.

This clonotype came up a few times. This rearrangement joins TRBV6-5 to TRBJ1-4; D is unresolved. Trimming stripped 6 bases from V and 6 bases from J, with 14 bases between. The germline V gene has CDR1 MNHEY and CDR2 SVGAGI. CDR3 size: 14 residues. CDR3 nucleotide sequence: TGTGCCAGCAGCCCCCGGGCCCCGGATGAAAAACTGTTTTTT. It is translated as CASSPRAPDEKLFF.

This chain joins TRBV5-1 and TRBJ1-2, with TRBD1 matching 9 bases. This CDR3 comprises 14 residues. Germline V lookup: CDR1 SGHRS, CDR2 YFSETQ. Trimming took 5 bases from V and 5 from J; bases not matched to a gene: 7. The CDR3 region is CASRITGGRYGYTF. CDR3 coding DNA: TGCGCCAGCAGGATAACAGGGGGCAGGTATGGCTACACCTTC. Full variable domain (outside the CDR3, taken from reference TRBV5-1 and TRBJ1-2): KAGVTQTPRYLIKTRGQQVTLSCSPISGHRSVSWYQQTPGQGLQFLFEYFSETQRNKGNFPGRFSGRQFSNSRSEMNVSTLELGDSALYLCASRITGGRYGYTFGSGTRLTVV.